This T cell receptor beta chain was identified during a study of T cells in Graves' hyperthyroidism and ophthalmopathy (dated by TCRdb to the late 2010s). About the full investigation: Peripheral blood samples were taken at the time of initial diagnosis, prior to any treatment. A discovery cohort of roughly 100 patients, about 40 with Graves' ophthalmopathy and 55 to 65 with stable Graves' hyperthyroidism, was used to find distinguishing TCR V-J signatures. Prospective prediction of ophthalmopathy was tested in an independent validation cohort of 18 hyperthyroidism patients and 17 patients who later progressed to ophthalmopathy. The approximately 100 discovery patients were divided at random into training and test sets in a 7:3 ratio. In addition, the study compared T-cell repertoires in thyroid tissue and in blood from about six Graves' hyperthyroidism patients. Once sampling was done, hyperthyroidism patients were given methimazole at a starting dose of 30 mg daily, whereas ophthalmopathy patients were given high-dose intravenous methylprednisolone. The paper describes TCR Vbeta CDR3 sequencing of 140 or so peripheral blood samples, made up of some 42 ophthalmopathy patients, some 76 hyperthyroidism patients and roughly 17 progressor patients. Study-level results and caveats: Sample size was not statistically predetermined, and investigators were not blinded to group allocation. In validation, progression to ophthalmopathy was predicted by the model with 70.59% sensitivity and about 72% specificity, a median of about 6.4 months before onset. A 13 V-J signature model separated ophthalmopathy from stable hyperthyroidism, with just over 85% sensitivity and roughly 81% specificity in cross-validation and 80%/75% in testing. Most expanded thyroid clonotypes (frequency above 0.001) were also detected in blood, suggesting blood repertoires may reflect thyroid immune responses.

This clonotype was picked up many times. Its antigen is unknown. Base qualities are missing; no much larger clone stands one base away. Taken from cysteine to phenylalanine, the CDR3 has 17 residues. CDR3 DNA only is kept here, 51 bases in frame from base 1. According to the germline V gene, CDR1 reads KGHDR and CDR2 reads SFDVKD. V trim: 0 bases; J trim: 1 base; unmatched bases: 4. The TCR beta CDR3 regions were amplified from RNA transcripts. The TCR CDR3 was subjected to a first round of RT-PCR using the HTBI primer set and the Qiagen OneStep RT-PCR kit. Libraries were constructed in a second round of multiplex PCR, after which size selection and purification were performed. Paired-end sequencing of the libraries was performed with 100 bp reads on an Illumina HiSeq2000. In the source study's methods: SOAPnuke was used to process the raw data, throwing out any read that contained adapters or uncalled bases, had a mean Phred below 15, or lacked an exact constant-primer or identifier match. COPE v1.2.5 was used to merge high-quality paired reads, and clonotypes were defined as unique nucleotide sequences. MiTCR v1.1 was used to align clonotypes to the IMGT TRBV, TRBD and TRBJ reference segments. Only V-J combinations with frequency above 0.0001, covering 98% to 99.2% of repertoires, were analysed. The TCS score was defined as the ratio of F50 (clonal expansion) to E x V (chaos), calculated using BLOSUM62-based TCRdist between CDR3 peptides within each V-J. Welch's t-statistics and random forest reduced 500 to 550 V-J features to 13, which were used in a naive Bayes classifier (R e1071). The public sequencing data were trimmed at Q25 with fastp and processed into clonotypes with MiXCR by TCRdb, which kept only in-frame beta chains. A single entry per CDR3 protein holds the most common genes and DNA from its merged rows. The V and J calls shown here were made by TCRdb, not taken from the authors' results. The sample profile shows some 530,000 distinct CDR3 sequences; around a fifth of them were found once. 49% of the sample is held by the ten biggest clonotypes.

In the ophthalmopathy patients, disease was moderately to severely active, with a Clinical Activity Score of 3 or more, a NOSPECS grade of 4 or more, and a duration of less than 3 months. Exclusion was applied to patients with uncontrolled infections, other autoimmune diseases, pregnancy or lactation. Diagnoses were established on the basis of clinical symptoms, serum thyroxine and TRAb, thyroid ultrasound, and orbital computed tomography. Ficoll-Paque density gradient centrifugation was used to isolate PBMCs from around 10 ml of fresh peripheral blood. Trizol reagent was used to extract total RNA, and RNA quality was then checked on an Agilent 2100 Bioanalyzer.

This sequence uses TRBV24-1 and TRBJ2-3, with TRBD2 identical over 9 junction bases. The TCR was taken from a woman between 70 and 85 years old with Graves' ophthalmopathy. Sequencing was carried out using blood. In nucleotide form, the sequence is TGTGCCACCAGTGATTTGGGTAGCGGGAGACGCACAGATACGCAGTATTTT. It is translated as CATSDLGSGRRTDTQYF.